Below, 26 T cell receptor beta chains from the same sample are listed, as sequenced in a study of PD-1 blockade in mismatch repair-deficient tumors. Described time point: roughly 11-day in vitro stimulation with candidate neoantigen peptide 5. The assay was immunoSEQ multiplex PCR, and TCRdb's table has in-frame clones only and misses some. The sample lists over 14,000 clones, about 84% occurring once. What these receptors recognize is not known. Sequenced here: cells cultured in vitro, sampled from a patient treated with pembrolizumab. These receptors all stem from an adult with mismatch repair-deficient cancer.

The chain uses TRBV28 and TRBJ1-1; no reliable D call. Germline loops: CDR1 MDHEN, CDR2 SYDVKM. Trimming shortened V by 2 bases and J by 4 bases, and 5 bases separated the two germline ends. CDR3 length equals 12 residues. The CDR3 here is CASSLVATEAFF. DNA of the CDR3: TGTGCCAGCAGTTTAGTGGCCACTGAAGCTTTCTTT.

This clone was detected a few times. V and J are TRBV7-6 and TRBJ2-1; 9 bases fit TRBD1. Germline CDR1 is SGHVS and CDR2 is FNYEAQ. This CDR3 comprises 14 residues. Trimming took 5 bases from V and 10 from J; bases not matched to a gene: 9. The chain's CDR3 is CASSIRTGVDEQFF. The CDR3 DNA is TGTGCCAGCAGCATCAGGACAGGGGTGGACGAGCAGTTCTTC. The variable domain in full, with the rest retrieved from reference TRBV7-6 and TRBJ2-1, is GAGVSQSPRYKVTKRGQDVALRCDPISGHVSLYWYRQALGQGPEFLTYFNYEAQQDKSGLPNDRFSAERPEGSISTLTIQRTEQRDSAMYRCASSIRTGVDEQFFGPGTRLTVL.

The chain combines TRBV6-5 with TRBJ1-3; weak D call: TRBD1 (5 bases). This CDR3 has 14 residues. V dropped 5 bases and J dropped 3 bases, with 11 bases sitting between them. From germline, CDR1 is MNHEY and CDR2 SVGAGI. The CDR3 reads CASSLRGDGNTIYF. The CDR3, as DNA: TGTGCCAGCAGTCTTAGGGGAGATGGAAACACCATATATTTT.

The J gene is TRBJ2-7, the V gene TRBV7-9; D is ambiguous. Germline CDR1 SEHNR, CDR2 FQNEAQ (reference sequence). CDR3 length equals 11 residues. Trimming left V 2 bases short and J 7 bases short, with 6 bases between. The CDR3 nucleotides read TGTGCCAGCAGCTTAATGTGGGAGCAGTACTTC. As protein: CASSLMWEQYF.

This chain joins TRBV25-1 and TRBJ2-7; 9 bases align to TRBD1. J lost 1 base, V lost 1 base, and 2 bases had no gene match. This CDR3 region has 15 residues. Germline CDR1 is MGHDK and CDR2 is SYGVNS. CDR3 region: CASSEFGTGSYEQYF. The CDR3 DNA reads as TGTGCCAGCAGTGAATTTGGGACAGGGTCCTACGAGCAGTACTTC.

On this clone: The junction differs from germline at one of its ends, possibly a read error. Different DNA sequences within this sample yield the same CDR3. The V gene is TRBV7-2, the J gene TRBJ1-2, with D hard to call. This CDR3 spans 13 amino acids. CDR1 and CDR2 from the germline V gene are SGHTA and FQGNSA. For the CDR3, the DNA is TGTGCTAGCAGCTTAGGCACAAGCTATGGCTACACCTTC. Its protein product is CASSLGTSYGYTF.

This rearrangement joins TRBV27 to TRBJ1-4; D is unclear. CDR1 is MNHEY, CDR2 SMNVEV, per germline (reference sequence). V was trimmed by 10 bases and J by 8 bases, leaving 14 bases between them. CDR3 size: 12 residues. The CDR3 loop reads CANEGTGEKLFF. DNA for the CDR3: TGTGCCAACGAAGGAACGGGCGAAAAACTGTTTTTT.

The CDR3 DNA is TGTGCCAGCAGTAGAAACGTAGTTAACTCTGAAGCTTTCTTT. Protein product: CASSRNVVNSEAFF. V usage is TRBV27 and J usage is TRBJ1-1; D gene uncertain. The length of the CDR3 is 14 residues. From germline, CDR1 is MNHEY and CDR2 SMNVEV (reference sequence). V was cut by 5 bases and J by 6 bases, with 16 bases left in between.

On this clone: Other DNA sequences of this sample code for an identical CDR3. This rearrangement joins TRBV9 to TRBJ2-7; 12 bases line up with TRBD2. This CDR3 comprises 15 residues. Germline-derived CDR1 and CDR2 are SGDLS and YYNGEE. With V trimmed by 0 bases and J by 6 bases, 4 bases remained unmatched. CDR3 amino acids: CASSVGLAGEGEQYF. CDR3 DNA sequence: TGTGCCAGCAGCGTAGGACTAGCGGGAGAGGGCGAGCAGTACTTC.

This rearrangement joins TRBV5-6 to TRBJ2-2; 10 bases match TRBD2. The junction had 7 bases not matched to a gene; V was cut back by 2 bases and J by 0 bases. Germline assignment: CDR1 SGHDT and CDR2 YYEEEE. The CDR3 is made up of 18 amino acids. The CDR3 DNA follows: TGTGCCAGCAGCTTTAAAACCCTAGCGGGGGCGAACACCGGGGAGCTGTTTTTT. It yields the protein CASSFKTLAGANTGELFF.

By frequency in the sample, this clone is large. CDR3 sequence: CASSFTGLSTDTQYF. The CDR3 nucleotides read TGTGCCAGCAGCTTTACGGGGTTGTCAACAGATACGCAGTATTTT. The chain employs TRBV7-3 and TRBJ2-3; tentative D call: TRBD2 (5 bases). V shed 3 bases and J shed 3 bases, with 13 bases lying between them. The CDR3 is made up of 15 amino acids. Germline values: CDR1 SGHTA, CDR2 FQGTGA.

The V gene is TRBV27, the J gene TRBJ2-7; D is perhaps TRBD2 (6 bases). The V gene lost 5 bases and the J gene lost 2 bases, with 16 bases spanning the gap. The CDR3 totals 15 residues. Germline loops: CDR1 MNHEY, CDR2 SMNVEV (reference sequence). CDR3 sequence: CASSPDAGLPYEQYF. DNA of the CDR3: TGTGCCAGCAGTCCCGATGCGGGGCTCCCCTACGAGCAGTACTTC.

The gene calls are TRBV7-3 and TRBJ2-3, with TRBD1 matching 7 bases. V dropped 5 bases and J dropped 1; count of bases not matched to a gene: 9. The CDR3 loop spans 16 amino acids. Germline values: CDR1 SGHTA, CDR2 FQGTGA. The DNA for the CDR3 is TGTGCCAGCAGCCCTCAGACAGGGAGAGGCACAGATACGCAGTATTTT. Its protein is CASSPQTGRGTDTQYF. The whole variable domain, remainder taken from reference TRBV7-3 and TRBJ2-3, is GAGVSQTPSNKVTEKGKYVELRCDPISGHTALYWYRQSLGQGPEFLIYFQGTGAADDSGLPNDRFFAVRPEGSVSTLKIQRTERGDSAVYLCASSPQTGRGTDTQYFGPGTRLTVL.

This rearrangement joins TRBV15 to TRBJ1-1; D might be TRBD1 (5 bases). CDR1 is LNHNV, CDR2 YYDKDF, per germline (reference sequence). The V and J ends lost 5 bases and 2 bases respectively, with 12 bases between them. The CDR3 length is 14 residues. For the CDR3, the DNA is TGTGCCACCAGCGGGGCCGGGAAAAACACTGAAGCTTTCTTT. This gives the protein CATSGAGKNTEAFF.

This chain connects TRBV6-4 to TRBJ1-1; D remains ambiguous. Germline values: CDR1 MRHNA, CDR2 SNTAGT. The germline V and J ends were trimmed by 5 bases and 3 bases, with 10 bases remaining between them. The CDR3 is 13 amino acids. The CDR3 region is CASSYTEDTEAFF. DNA for the CDR3: TGTGCCAGCAGTTACACCGAGGACACTGAAGCTTTCTTT.

The gene calls are TRBV5-6 and TRBJ1-2; 7 bases align to TRBD1. The CDR3 length is 14 residues. V was clipped by 5 bases and J by 2 bases; unmatched bases: 6. CDR1 and CDR2 (germline): SGHDT, YYEEEE. CDR3 protein: CASRQPGGNYGYTF. The CDR3, as DNA: TGTGCCAGCAGACAACCAGGGGGAAACTATGGCTACACCTTC.

The rearrangement links TRBV9 to TRBJ1-2, with 8 bases identical to TRBD1. This CDR3 comprises 15 residues. The trim removed 3 bases at V and 4 bases at J, leaving 8 bases unmatched. In germline, CDR1 is SGDLS, CDR2 YYNGEE. The CDR3 region is CASSEGTGPSYGYTF. The CDR3 nucleotides read TGTGCCAGCAGCGAGGGGACAGGCCCTTCCTATGGCTACACCTTC.

The V call is TRBV19, the J call TRBJ1-5, with TRBD1 matching 9 bases. CDR1 is LNHDA and CDR2 is SQIVND in the germline V gene (reference sequence). V lost 7 bases and J lost 5; bases outside the gene matches: 6. There are 14 residues in the CDR3. In nucleotides, the CDR3 is TGTGCCAGTACCACGGGACAGGGTGATCAGCCCCAGCATTTT. The encoded protein is CASTTGQGDQPQHF.

The gene calls are TRBV5-1 and TRBJ2-3; TRBD1 matches at 10 bases. The J segment lost 4 bases and the V segment lost 4 bases, leaving 6 bases of the junction unmatched. The CDR3 is 15 residues long. Germline V lookup: CDR1 SGHRS, CDR2 YFSETQ. The CDR3 sequence: CASSPGQGMADTQYF. CDR3 sequence (DNA): TGCGCCAGCAGCCCGGGACAGGGGATGGCAGATACGCAGTATTTT.

This clone was seen only a few times. The V call is TRBV5-1, the J call TRBJ2-6; D not certain. This CDR3 has 16 residues. Trimming took off 0 bases at V and 3 bases at J, with 10 bases between the two ends. Germline V gene sequence: CDR1 SGHRS, CDR2 YFSETQ. The CDR3 spells CASSLGYRFGANVLTF. The CDR3 DNA reads TGCGCCAGCAGCTTGGGATATAGATTTGGGGCCAACGTCCTGACTTTC.

The DNA of the CDR3 is TGTGCCAGCACCCCTAGGGGTACAGCGGATCAGCCCCAGCATTTT. This translates into CASTPRGTADQPQHF. The chain employs TRBV2 and TRBJ1-5, with a possible D match to TRBD1 (5 bases). The germline V gene encodes CDR1 SNHLY and CDR2 FYNNEI. Trimming cost V 7 bases and J 5 bases, with 18 bases left between them. CDR3 length equals 15 residues.

This clone was seen only once. The rearrangement links TRBV6-5 to TRBJ2-3; TRBD2 aligns across 9 bases. The V gene's germline CDR1 is MNHEY and CDR2 SVGAGI. With V trimmed by 10 bases and J by 5 bases, 10 bases remained unmatched. The CDR3 runs to 14 residues. The CDR3 DNA reads TGTGCCACAACAAGGACTAGCGTCGGAGATACGCAGTATTTT. Its translation is CATTRTSVGDTQYF.

V usage is TRBV11-3 and J usage is TRBJ2-3, with 8 bases that match TRBD1. This CDR3 spans 15 amino acids. V was clipped by 4 bases and J by 3 bases; unmatched bases: 6. CDR1 SGHNT and CDR2 YENEEA come from the germline V gene. The CDR3 DNA reads TGTGCCAGCAGCTCAGGACAGGGATCTACAGATACGCAGTATTTT. Amino acid sequence: CASSSGQGSTDTQYF.

This clone has just one count. The chain is built from TRBV28 and TRBJ1-2; maybe TRBD1 (6 bases). Looked up from germline, CDR1 is MDHEN and CDR2 is SYDVKM. The CDR3 loop spans 12 amino acids. V lost 8 bases and J 3 bases, leaving 10 bases between the germline ends. CDR3 nucleotide sequence: TGTGCCAGCCAGGGGTCCCACTATGGCTACACCTTC. Encoded protein: CASQGSHYGYTF.

The chain carries TRBV28 and TRBJ2-6, with 10 bases identical to TRBD1. This CDR3 has 19 residues. Germline V lookup: CDR1 MDHEN, CDR2 SYDVKM. V shed 5 bases and J 6 bases; nucleotides not matched to a gene: 16. The CDR3 DNA follows: TGTGCCAGCAGTACTCCGGGACAGGGGATATTATGGTTGGCCAACGTCCTGACTTTC. This encodes CASSTPGQGILWLANVLTF.

V is TRBV7-9 and J is TRBJ2-1; D is unclear. Germline V lookup: CDR1 SEHNR, CDR2 FQNEAQ (reference sequence). The CDR3 is made up of 14 amino acids. V lost 5 bases, J lost 1 base, and 9 bases lay in between. The CDR3, as DNA: TGTGCCAGCAGCCTTGAGACATCCTACAATGAGCAGTTCTTC. Encoded protein: CASSLETSYNEQFF.